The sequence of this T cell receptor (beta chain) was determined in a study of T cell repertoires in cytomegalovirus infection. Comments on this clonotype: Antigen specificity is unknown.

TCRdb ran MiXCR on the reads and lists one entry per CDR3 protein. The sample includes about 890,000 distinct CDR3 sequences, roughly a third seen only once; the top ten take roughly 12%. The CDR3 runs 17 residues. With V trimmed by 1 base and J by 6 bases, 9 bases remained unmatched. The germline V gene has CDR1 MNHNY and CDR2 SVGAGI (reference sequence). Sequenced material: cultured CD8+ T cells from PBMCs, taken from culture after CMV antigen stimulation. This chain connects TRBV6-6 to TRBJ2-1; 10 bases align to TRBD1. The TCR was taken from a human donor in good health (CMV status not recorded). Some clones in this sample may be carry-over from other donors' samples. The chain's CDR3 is CASSYLPFRTGGNEQFF. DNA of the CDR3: TGTGCCAGCAGTTACTTACCCTTTAGGACAGGGGGCAATGAGCAGTTCTTC.